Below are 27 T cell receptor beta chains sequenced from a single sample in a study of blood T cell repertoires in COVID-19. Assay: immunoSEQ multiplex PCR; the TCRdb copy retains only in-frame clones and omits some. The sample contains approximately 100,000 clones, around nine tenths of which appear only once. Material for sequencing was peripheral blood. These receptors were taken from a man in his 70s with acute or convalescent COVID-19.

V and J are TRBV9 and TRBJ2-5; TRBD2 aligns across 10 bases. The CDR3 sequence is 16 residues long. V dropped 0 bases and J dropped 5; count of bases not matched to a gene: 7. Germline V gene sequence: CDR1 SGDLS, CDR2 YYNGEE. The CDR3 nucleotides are TGTGCCAGCAGCGTAGTCCCTAGCGGGAGTGGGGAGACCCAGTACTTC. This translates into CASSVVPSGSGETQYF.

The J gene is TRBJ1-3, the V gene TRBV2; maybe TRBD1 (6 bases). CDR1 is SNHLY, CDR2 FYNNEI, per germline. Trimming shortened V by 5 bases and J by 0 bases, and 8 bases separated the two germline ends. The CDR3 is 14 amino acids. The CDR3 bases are TGTGCCAGCAGTCAGGGACACTCTGGAAACACCATATATTTT. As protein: CASSQGHSGNTIYF. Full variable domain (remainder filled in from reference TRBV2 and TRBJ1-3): EPEVTQTPSHQVTQMGQEVILRCVPISNHLYFYWYRQILGQKVEFLVSFYNNEISEKSEIFDDQFSVERPDGSNFTLKIRSTKLEDSAMYFCASSQGHSGNTIYFGEGSWLTVV.

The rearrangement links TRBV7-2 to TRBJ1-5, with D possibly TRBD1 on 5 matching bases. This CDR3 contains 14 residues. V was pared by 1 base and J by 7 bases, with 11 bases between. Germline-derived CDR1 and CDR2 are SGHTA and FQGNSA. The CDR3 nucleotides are TGTGCCAGCAGCTTAGTTGCAGGGCCCCAGCCCCAGCATTTT. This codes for CASSLVAGPQPQHF.

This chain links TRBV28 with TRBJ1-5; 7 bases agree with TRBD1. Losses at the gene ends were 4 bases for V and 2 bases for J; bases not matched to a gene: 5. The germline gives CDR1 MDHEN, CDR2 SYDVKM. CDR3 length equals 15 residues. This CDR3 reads CASSYGQGGNQPQHF. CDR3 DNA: TGTGCCAGCAGTTACGGGCAGGGGGGCAATCAGCCCCAGCATTTT.

The CDR3 DNA sequence: TGTGCCTGGAGGGCCGGGACAGGGGCCAGTTCTAACTATGGCTACACCTTC. Its protein product is CAWRAGTGASSNYGYTF. This chain joins TRBV30 and TRBJ1-2; TRBD1 agrees at 10 bases. The length of the CDR3 is 17 residues. V shed 3 bases and J 0 bases; nucleotides not matched to a gene: 10. Germline values: CDR1 GTSNPN, CDR2 SVGIG (reference sequence).

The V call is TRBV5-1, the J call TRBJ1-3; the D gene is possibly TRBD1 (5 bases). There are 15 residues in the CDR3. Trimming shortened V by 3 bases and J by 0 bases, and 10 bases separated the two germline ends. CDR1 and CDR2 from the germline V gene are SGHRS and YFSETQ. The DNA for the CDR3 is TGCGCCAGCAGCTCGGGACTGGACTCTGGAAACACCATATATTTT. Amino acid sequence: CASSSGLDSGNTIYF. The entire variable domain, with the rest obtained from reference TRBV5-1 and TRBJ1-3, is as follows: KAGVTQTPRYLIKTRGQQVTLSCSPISGHRSVSWYQQTPGQGLQFLFEYFSETQRNKGNFPGRFSGRQFSNSRSEMNVSTLELGDSALYLCASSSGLDSGNTIYFGEGSWLTVV.

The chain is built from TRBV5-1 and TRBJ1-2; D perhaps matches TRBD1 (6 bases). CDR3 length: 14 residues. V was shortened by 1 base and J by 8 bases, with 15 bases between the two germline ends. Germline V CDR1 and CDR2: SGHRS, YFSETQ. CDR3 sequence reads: CASSLMPGERGYTF. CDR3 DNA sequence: TGCGCCAGCAGCTTGATGCCAGGGGAGAGAGGCTACACCTTC.

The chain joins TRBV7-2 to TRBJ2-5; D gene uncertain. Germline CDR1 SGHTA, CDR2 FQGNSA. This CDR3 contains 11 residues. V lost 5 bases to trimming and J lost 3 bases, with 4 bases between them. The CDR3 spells CASSPKETQYF. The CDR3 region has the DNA TGTGCCAGCAGCCCCAAAGAGACCCAGTACTTC.

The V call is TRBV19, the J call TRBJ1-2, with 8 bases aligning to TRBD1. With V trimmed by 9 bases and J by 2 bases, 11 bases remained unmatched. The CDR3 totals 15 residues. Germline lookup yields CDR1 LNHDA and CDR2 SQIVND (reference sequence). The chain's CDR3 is CASVAGQAKNYGYTF. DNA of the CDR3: TGTGCCAGCGTGGCGGGACAGGCGAAAAACTATGGCTACACCTTC.

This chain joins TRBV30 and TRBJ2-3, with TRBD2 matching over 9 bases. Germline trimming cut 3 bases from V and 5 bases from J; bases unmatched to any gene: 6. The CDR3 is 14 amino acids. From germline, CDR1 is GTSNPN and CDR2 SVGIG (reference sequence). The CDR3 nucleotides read TGTGCCTGGAGCTTAGCGGGGGTGGAAGATACGCAGTATTTT. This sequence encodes CAWSLAGVEDTQYF.

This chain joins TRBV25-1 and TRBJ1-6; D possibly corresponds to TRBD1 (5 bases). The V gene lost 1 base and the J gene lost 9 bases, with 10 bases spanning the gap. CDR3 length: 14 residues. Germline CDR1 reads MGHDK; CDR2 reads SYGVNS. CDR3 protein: CASSESGMGSPLHF. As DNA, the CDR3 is TGTGCCAGCAGTGAATCAGGGATGGGTTCACCCCTCCACTTT.

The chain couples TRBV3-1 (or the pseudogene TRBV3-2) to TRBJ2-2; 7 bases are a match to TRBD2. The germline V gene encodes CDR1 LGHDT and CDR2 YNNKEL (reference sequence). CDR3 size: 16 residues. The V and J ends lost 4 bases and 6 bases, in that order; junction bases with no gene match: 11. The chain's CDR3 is CASSPSGGSGAGELFF. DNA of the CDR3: TGTGCCAGCAGCCCCTCCGGCGGGAGCGGGGCCGGGGAGCTGTTTTTT.

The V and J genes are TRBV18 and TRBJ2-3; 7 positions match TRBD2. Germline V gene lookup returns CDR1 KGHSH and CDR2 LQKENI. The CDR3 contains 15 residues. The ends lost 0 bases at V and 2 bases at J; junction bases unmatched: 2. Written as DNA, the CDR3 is TGTGCCAGCTCACCACCGGGGGGGTTCACAGATACGCAGTATTTT. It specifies CASSPPGGFTDTQYF.

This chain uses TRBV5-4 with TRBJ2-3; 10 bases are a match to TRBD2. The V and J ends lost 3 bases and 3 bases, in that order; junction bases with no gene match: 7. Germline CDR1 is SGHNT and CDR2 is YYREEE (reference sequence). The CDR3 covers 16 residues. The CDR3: CASSSTLTSGTDTQYF. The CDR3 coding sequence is TGTGCCAGCAGCTCCACCTTGACTAGCGGGACAGATACGCAGTATTTT.

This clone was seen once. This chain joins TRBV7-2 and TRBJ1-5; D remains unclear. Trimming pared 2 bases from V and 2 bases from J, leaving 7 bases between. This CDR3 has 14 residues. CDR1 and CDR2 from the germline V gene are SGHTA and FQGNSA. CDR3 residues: CASSLLQGNQPQHF. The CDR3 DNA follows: TGTGCCAGCAGCTTATTGCAGGGCAATCAGCCCCAGCATTTT.

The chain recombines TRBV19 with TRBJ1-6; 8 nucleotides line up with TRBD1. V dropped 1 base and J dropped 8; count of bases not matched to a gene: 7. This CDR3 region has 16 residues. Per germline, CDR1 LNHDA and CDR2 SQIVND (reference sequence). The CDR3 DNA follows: TGTGCCAGTAGTATAGGCCCAGGGGGCGCTTATTCACCCCTCCACTTT. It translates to CASSIGPGGAYSPLHF.

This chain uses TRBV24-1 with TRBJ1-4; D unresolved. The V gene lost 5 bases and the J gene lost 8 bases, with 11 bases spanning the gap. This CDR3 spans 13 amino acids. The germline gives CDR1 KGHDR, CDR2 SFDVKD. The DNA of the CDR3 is TGTGCCACCAGTGCCTGGGCAGAGGAAAAACTGTTTTTT. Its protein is CATSAWAEEKLFF.

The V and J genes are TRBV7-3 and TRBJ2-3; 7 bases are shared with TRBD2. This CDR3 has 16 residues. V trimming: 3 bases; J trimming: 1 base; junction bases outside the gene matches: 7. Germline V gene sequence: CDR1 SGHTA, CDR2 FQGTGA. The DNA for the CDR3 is TGTGCCAGCAGCTTTCATAGCGGGTCCGGCACAGATACGCAGTATTTT. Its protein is CASSFHSGSGTDTQYF. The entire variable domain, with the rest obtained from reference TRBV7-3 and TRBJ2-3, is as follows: GAGVSQTPSNKVTEKGKYVELRCDPISGHTALYWYRQSLGQGPEFLIYFQGTGAADDSGLPNDRFFAVRPEGSVSTLKIQRTERGDSAVYLCASSFHSGSGTDTQYFGPGTRLTVL.

CDR3 in amino acids: CASSVTSGRASGEQFF. DNA for the CDR3: TGTGCCAGCAGCGTCACTAGCGGGAGGGCCTCGGGTGAGCAGTTCTTC. The chain joins TRBV6-4 to TRBJ2-1, with 13 bases fitting TRBD2. Germline V gene sequence: CDR1 MRHNA, CDR2 SNTAGT. The CDR3 consists of 16 residues. V gave up 6 bases and J gave up 9 bases; unmatched junction bases: 11.

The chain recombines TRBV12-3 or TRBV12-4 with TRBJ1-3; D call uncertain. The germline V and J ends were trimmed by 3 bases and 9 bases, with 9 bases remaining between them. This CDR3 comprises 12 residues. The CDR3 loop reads CASSFGVPTIYF. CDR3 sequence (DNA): TGTGCCAGCAGTTTCGGGGTCCCCACCATATATTTT.

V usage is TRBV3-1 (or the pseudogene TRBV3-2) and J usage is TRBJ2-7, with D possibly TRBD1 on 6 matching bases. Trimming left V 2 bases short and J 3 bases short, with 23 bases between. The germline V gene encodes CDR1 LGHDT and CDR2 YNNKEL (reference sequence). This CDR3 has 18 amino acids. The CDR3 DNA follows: TGTGCCAGCAGCCAACGAACGCGACTCGACGACAGGAGCTACGAGCAGTACTTC. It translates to CASSQRTRLDDRSYEQYF.

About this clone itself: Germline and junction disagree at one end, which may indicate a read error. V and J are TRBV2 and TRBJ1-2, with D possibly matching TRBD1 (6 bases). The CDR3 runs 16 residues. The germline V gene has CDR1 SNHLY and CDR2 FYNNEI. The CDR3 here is CASSGPTLTGTGGCTF. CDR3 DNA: TGTGCCAGCAGCGGACCCACACTTACGGGAACGGGGGGCTGCACCTTC.

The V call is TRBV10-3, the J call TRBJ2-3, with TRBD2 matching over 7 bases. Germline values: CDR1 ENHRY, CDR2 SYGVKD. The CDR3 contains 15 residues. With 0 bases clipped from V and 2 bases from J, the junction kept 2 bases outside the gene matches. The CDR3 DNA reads TGTGCCATCAGTGAGTCGACTAGCCTCACAGATACGCAGTATTTT. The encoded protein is CAISESTSLTDTQYF.

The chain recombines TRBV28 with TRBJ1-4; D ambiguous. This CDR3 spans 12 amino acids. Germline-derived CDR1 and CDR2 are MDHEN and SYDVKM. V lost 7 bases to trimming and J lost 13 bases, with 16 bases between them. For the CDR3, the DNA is TGTGCCAGCACCCGGCCAGGCCTGCGACTGTTTTTT. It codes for CASTRPGLRLFF.

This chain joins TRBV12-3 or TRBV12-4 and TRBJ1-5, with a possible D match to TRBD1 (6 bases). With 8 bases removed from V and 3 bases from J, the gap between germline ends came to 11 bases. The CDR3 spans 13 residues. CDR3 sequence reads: CASGHRVNQPQHF. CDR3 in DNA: TGTGCCAGCGGGCACAGGGTCAATCAGCCCCAGCATTTT.

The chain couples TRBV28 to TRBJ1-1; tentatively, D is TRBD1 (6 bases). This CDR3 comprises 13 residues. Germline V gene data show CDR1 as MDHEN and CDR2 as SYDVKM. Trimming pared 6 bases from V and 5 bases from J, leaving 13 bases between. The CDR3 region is CASRKQGSTEAFF. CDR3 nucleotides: TGTGCCAGCAGAAAACAGGGCTCTACTGAAGCTTTCTTT. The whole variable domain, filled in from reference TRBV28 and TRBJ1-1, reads DVKVTQSSRYLVKRTGEKVFLECVQDMDHENMFWYRQDPGLGLRLIYFSYDVKMKEKGDIPEGYSVSREKKERFSLILESASTNQTSMYLCASRKQGSTEAFFGQGTRLTVV.

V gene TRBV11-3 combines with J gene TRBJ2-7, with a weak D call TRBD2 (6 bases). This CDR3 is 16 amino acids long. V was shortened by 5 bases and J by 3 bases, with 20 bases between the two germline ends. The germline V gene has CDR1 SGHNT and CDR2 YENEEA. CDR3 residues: CASSPPPGGGDYEQYF. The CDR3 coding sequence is TGTGCCAGCAGCCCCCCACCCGGCGGAGGGGACTACGAGCAGTACTTC.